This T cell receptor beta chain was documented in a study of siplizumab effects on memory and regulatory T cells. Study-wide findings and caveats: Proof of suppressive function in proliferating Tregs from siplizumab cultures was not established. Naive T cells seemed more diverse than memory cells and seemed major alloresponse contributors.

Per-sample assaying covered 95,000 to 100,000 TCR templates. Only in-frame clones appear in the TCRdb table, and some are missing; sequencing was by immunoSEQ multiplex PCR. The table records about 120,000 clones, around 94% of them present only once. With respect to this clone: What it binds is not known.

Per the germline V gene, CDR1 is SGHAT and CDR2 is FQDESV (reference sequence). The ends lost 0 bases at V and 8 bases at J; junction bases unmatched: 4. This CDR3 is 14 amino acids long. The TCR originated in a human donor in good health. Sample: non-Treg CD4+ T cells sorted from blood. This rearrangement joins TRBV11-1 to TRBJ2-1, with TRBD2 identical over 7 bases. The DNA of the CDR3 is TGTGCCAGCAGCTTAGCGGGAGGGTTCGATGAGCAGTTCTTC. Translation gives CASSLAGGFDEQFF.